This passage covers 14 T cell receptor beta chains from one sample sequenced in a study of tumor-infiltrating lymphocytes in primary liver carcinoma. Joint extraction of RNA and DNA used about 17-33 mg of bulk tissue that was unsorted. The authors made TCR beta cDNA from roughly 480 ng total RNA with a constant-region primer. Three nested multiplex PCR rounds, a slightly modified ARM-PCR, produced the libraries for TCR beta. Use of TRBV1-TRBV30 forward primers with a C-beta reverse primer characterized the first two PCR rounds, which lasted 10 cycles each. TCRdb fed the multiplex PCR reads into MiXCR, producing one record per CDR3 protein. The sample has about 20,000 distinct CDR3 sequences, around three quarters seen once. Sample: liver tumor tissue from sampling region 4. As to subset: tumor region T4, right-lateral pole. The receptors were sampled from a woman between 25 and 40 years old with primary liver carcinoma and hepatitis B virus infection.

Points on this clonotype: A read error may produce the germline difference seen at one junction end. The rearrangement uses TRBV7-8 and TRBJ2-3, with TRBD2 identical over 11 bases. The CDR3 is made up of 17 amino acids. The V gene's germline CDR1 is SGHVS and CDR2 FQNEAQ. The CDR3 sequence: CARSLWQLAGVRDTQYF. The CDR3 bases are TGTGCCAGGAGCTTATGGCAACTAGCGGGAGTAAGGGATACGCAGTACTTT.

Note on this clonotype: Germline and junction disagree at one end, which may indicate a read error. The V call is TRBV4-3, the J call TRBJ2-1; D remains ambiguous. Germline loops: CDR1 LGHNA, CDR2 YSLEER. The CDR3 runs 16 residues. The CDR3 DNA reads TGCGACAGCAGCCAAGATGCTGGAAGCTCCTACAATGAGCTGTTCTTC. Amino acid sequence: CDSSQDAGSSYNELFF.

About this clonotype itself: One junction end disagrees with the germline gene, perhaps due to a read error. The chain carries TRBV11-3 and TRBJ2-3; D ambiguous. The CDR3 covers 14 residues. Germline V gene sequence: CDR1 SGHNT, CDR2 YENEEA. The CDR3, as DNA: TGTGCCAGCAGCGTAGATGGGCCCACAGATACACGGTATTTT. Its protein is CASSVDGPTDTRYF.

Comment on this clonotype: Sequence at one end of the junction differs from germline and may be a read error. The V and J genes are TRBV6-5 and TRBJ2-7, with unresolved D. The CDR3 covers 11 residues. Germline loops: CDR1 MNHEY, CDR2 SVGAGI. The CDR3 nucleotides read TGTGCCATCATGGGCCCGCGAGAGCAGTATTTC. Amino acid sequence: CAIMGPREQYF.

As concerns this clonotype: This may stem from a read error, because a much larger clone lies one nucleotide away. The J gene is TRBJ2-2, the V gene TRBV11-1, with 9 bases that match TRBD2. The germline V gene encodes CDR1 SGHAT and CDR2 FQDESV (reference sequence). This CDR3 is built from 15 residues. CDR3 residues: CACSLGTSPTGELFF. The CDR3, as DNA: TGTGCCTGCAGCTTAGGGACTAGCCCCACCGGGGAGCTGTTTTTT.

DNA for the CDR3: TGTATCAGTAGTGAAGTAAGGGTTACAACTGAAGCTTTCTTT. As protein: CISSEVRVTTEAFF. J is TRBJ1-1 and V is TRBV6-1, with D uncertain. CDR1 is MNHNS and CDR2 is SASEGT in the germline V gene. The CDR3 contains 14 residues.

Comment on this clonotype: A read error may produce the germline difference seen at one junction end. V and J are TRBV5-6 and TRBJ2-7, with 8 nucleotides matching TRBD1. The germline V gene encodes CDR1 SGHDT and CDR2 YYEEEE. CDR3 length equals 13 residues. CDR3 in DNA: TGTACCAGTAGCGTACGGACAGGGCTATCGCAGTACTTC. It encodes CTSSVRTGLSQYF.

About this clonotype itself: The junction shows a germline mismatch at one end, possibly a read error. This rearrangement joins TRBV4-3 to TRBJ2-7; 7 nucleotides agree with TRBD1. This CDR3 is built from 15 residues. Germline lookup yields CDR1 LGHNA and CDR2 YSLEER. CDR3 sequence reads: CASSPFLGTEHEHYF. The CDR3 DNA follows: TGCGCCAGCAGCCCCTTCCTTGGGACAGAGCACGAGCACTACTTC.

With respect to this clonotype: A much larger clone sits a single nucleotide away, making a read error possible. CDR3 DNA: TGTGCCAGCAGCTTGGCCCCCAAAGCGGGAGTGGGTGAGACCCAGTACTTC. Residues: CASSLAPKAGVGETQYF. The chain is built from TRBV5-4 and TRBJ2-5, with 8 bases lining up with TRBD2. Germline V gives CDR1 SGHNT, CDR2 YYREEE (reference sequence). V shed 0 bases and J 5 bases; nucleotides not matched to a gene: 12. The CDR3 has 17 amino acids.

The V gene is TRBV11-1, the J gene TRBJ2-2; 7 nucleotides line up with TRBD2. After removal of 6 bases from V and 9 bases from J, the junction contained 16 bases not matched to a gene. The V gene's germline CDR1 is SGHAT and CDR2 FQDESV (reference sequence). This CDR3 has 16 residues. The CDR3 loop is CASRVVMAGVSWELFF. DNA of the CDR3: TGTGCCAGCAGGGTGGTTATGGCGGGAGTGTCCTGGGAGCTGTTTTTT.

On this clonotype: This clone may be a read error of a much larger clone one base away. This chain connects TRBV4-2 to TRBJ2-1; D not certain. CDR1 and CDR2 from the germline V gene are LGHNA and YNFKEQ. The V end lost 8 bases, the J end lost 9 bases, and 17 bases lay between the germline ends. The CDR3 extends over 13 amino acids. CDR3 residues: CASGRSSRSEQFF. In nucleotides, the CDR3 is TGTGCCAGCGGCAGGAGCTCACGTTCTGAGCAGTTCTTC.

To note about this clonotype: One end of the junction varies from germline; a read error may be responsible. The chain recombines TRBV11-3 with TRBJ1-5; no clear D gene. The CDR3 loop spans 15 amino acids. Germline-derived CDR1 and CDR2 are SGHNT and YENEEA. DNA of the CDR3: TGTGCCAGCAGCTTAGATCTGGGAGTGGCTCAGTCCCAGCATTTT. This translates into CASSLDLGVAQSQHF.

The sample holds one count of this clonotype. A single base separates this from a much larger clone, so it may be a read error. The gene calls are TRBV7-9 and TRBJ2-3; 7 nucleotides match TRBD2. The CDR3 is 16 amino acids. With V trimmed by 3 bases and J by 2 bases, 8 bases remained unmatched. Germline V gene data show CDR1 as SEHNR and CDR2 as FQNEAQ (reference sequence). CDR3 sequence: CASSLHGTTNTDTQYF. CDR3 DNA: TGTGCCAGCAGCTTGCACGGGACTACTAACACAGATACGCAGTATTTT.

Points on this clonotype: The junction departs from germline at one end; a sequencing error may be responsible. The gene calls are TRBV7-8 and TRBJ2-3; D not resolved. The V gene's germline CDR1 is SGHVS and CDR2 FQNEAQ. CDR3 length: 13 residues. CDR3: CAGSLGGVGTQYF. CDR3 bases: TGTGCCGGCAGCTTAGGTGGAGTGGGTACGCAGTATTTT.